A single sample is the source of the 17 T cell receptor beta chains below, sequenced in a study of blood T cells in healthy people across ages. Combining a sample-barcoded 5' primer with a J-beta primer mix, a second PCR ran for about 7 to 11 cycles. TCRdb reprocessed the 5' RACE reads via MiXCR and lists one record per CDR3 protein. There are hundreds of thousands of distinct CDR3 sequences in the sample; roughly 60% occur only once, and approximately 20% lies in the top ten. Sequencing input: blood. The receptors were gathered from a man aged 25 to 45 in good health.

The chain links TRBV5-5 to TRBJ1-2, with unresolved D. V gave up 6 bases and J gave up 2 bases, with 11 bases separating them. Germline CDR1 reads SGHKS; CDR2 reads YYEKEE (reference sequence). The CDR3 runs to 13 residues. CDR3 protein: CASTPTENYGYTF. The DNA for the CDR3 is TGTGCCAGCACCCCTACTGAGAACTATGGCTACACCTTC.

The chain recombines TRBV29-1 with TRBJ2-3, with 9 bases aligning to TRBD2. The CDR3 consists of 15 residues. Germline V CDR1 and CDR2: SQVTM, ANQGSEA. The V segment lost 4 bases and the J segment 3 bases; nucleotides outside the gene matches: 8. In DNA form, the CDR3 reads TGCAGCGTTGGGGGGACTAGCATTCTAACAGATACGCAGTATTTT. Protein: CSVGGTSILTDTQYF.

Only a few counts were recorded for this clonotype. CDR3 in DNA: TGCAGCGTTGAGGGACTTGGAGAGACCCAGTACTTC. The encoded protein is CSVEGLGETQYF. The chain combines TRBV29-1 with TRBJ2-5; D may be TRBD2 (6 bases). The CDR3 is made up of 12 amino acids. V was trimmed by 3 bases and J by 4 bases, leaving 9 bases between them. Germline assignment: CDR1 SQVTM and CDR2 ANQGSEA. The variable domain in full, with the rest retrieved from reference TRBV29-1 and TRBJ2-5, is SAVISQKPSRDICQRGTSLTIQCQVDSQVTMMFWYRQQPGQSLTLIATANQGSEATYESGFVIDKFPISRPNLTFSTLTVSNMSPEDSSIYLCSVEGLGETQYFGPGTRLLVL.

This chain uses TRBV20-1 with TRBJ2-1, with 8 bases identical to TRBD2. The V segment lost 3 bases and the J segment 7 bases; nucleotides outside the gene matches: 17. The CDR3 runs to 17 residues. Germline lookup yields CDR1 DFQATT and CDR2 SNEGSKA (reference sequence). For the CDR3, the DNA is TGCAGTGCTAGGGCGACCGGGGGGGGCTCGGTTGTAAATGAGCAGTTCTTC. This encodes CSARATGGGSVVNEQFF.

The chain's CDR3 is CASSGLGLAVQFF. The CDR3 nucleotides are TGTGCCAGCAGTGGGCTGGGACTAGCGGTTCAGTTCTTC. The V call is TRBV2, the J call TRBJ2-1, with TRBD2 matching over 11 bases. The CDR3 consists of 13 residues. J lost 13 bases, V lost 4 bases, and 6 bases had no gene match. In germline, CDR1 is SNHLY, CDR2 FYNNEI.

The chain joins TRBV5-1 to TRBJ1-6; D gene uncertain. V shed 3 bases and J shed 5 bases, with 9 bases lying between them. This CDR3 has 14 amino acids. CDR1 and CDR2 (germline): SGHRS, YFSETQ. CDR3 amino acids: CASSSYGDNSPLHF. The DNA for the CDR3 is TGCGCCAGCAGCTCATATGGAGATAATTCACCCCTCCACTTT.

Only a few counts were recorded for this clonotype. The rearrangement links TRBV29-1 to TRBJ1-2; 7 bases match TRBD1. Per the germline V gene, CDR1 is SQVTM and CDR2 is ANQGSEA. The CDR3 covers 13 residues. V lost 4 bases, J lost 8 bases, and 10 bases stayed unmatched. CDR3 sequence (DNA): TGCAGCGTTGGGGTACAGGGGCTATGGGGCTACACCTTC. It codes for CSVGVQGLWGYTF.

The chain couples TRBV4-1 to TRBJ2-7; maybe TRBD1 (6 bases). The J call is doubtful: the DNA matches TRBJ2-5 better. This CDR3 has 13 residues. Germline values: CDR1 MGHRA, CDR2 YSYEKL. The CDR3: CASRPDRQETQYF. DNA for the CDR3: TGCGCCAGCAGACCGGACAGACAAGAGACCCAGTACTTC.

Points on this clonotype: At one of its ends the junction is not consistent with the germline gene, which may arise from a read error. The chain recombines TRBV24-1 with TRBJ2-7, with D tentatively TRBD2 (5 bases). The germline CDR1 and CDR2 sequences are KGHDR and SFDVKD. There are 15 residues in the CDR3. Here the CDR3 reads CATSDLHQGGYGQYF. CDR3 coding DNA: TGTGCCACCAGTGATTTGCATCAAGGAGGCTACGGGCAGTACTTC.

The rearrangement uses TRBV24-1 and TRBJ1-5; D gene ambiguous. Trimming took 4 bases from V and 0 from J, leaving 9 bases between them. This CDR3 region has 15 residues. Looked up from germline, CDR1 is KGHDR and CDR2 is SFDVKD. The CDR3 nucleotides read TGTGCCACCAGTGAACCGGACGGTAGCAATCAGCCCCAGCATTTT. It encodes CATSEPDGSNQPQHF.

The CDR3 nucleotides read TGTGCCAGCAGCGTAGCTTCCAGCCGGGATTCACCCCTCCACTTT. As protein: CASSVASSRDSPLHF. This chain joins TRBV9 and TRBJ1-6; no firm D call. Germline CDR1 is SGDLS and CDR2 is YYNGEE. The V end lost 0 bases, the J end lost 8 bases, and 12 bases lay between the germline ends. The CDR3 spans 15 residues.

This chain connects TRBV28 to TRBJ1-2; the match to TRBD1 covers 7 bases. Trimming took 6 bases from V and 7 from J; bases not matched to a gene: 8. The CDR3 length is 13 residues. The germline gives CDR1 MDHEN, CDR2 SYDVKM. In DNA form, the CDR3 reads TGTGCCAGCAGCCTGACAGGGCGCGGTGGCTACACCTTC. As protein: CASSLTGRGGYTF.

This clonotype appeared a few times. The CDR3 here is CASSYKGNTIYF. The CDR3 DNA follows: TGTGCCAGCAGTTATAAGGGAAACACCATATATTTT. This chain joins TRBV6-6 and TRBJ1-3; D is unclear. Trimming shortened V by 3 bases and J by 4 bases, and 4 bases separated the two germline ends. CDR3 length equals 12 residues. In germline, CDR1 is MNHNY, CDR2 SVGAGI (reference sequence).

The rearrangement uses TRBV5-1 and TRBJ2-6; D not resolved. V lost 4 bases and J 0 bases, leaving 11 bases between the germline ends. Germline CDR1 SGHRS, CDR2 YFSETQ. This CDR3 comprises 16 residues. Here the CDR3 reads CASSPSLTSGANVLTF. The DNA of the CDR3 is TGCGCCAGCAGCCCTTCCTTAACCTCTGGGGCCAACGTCCTGACTTTC. Drawing the rest from reference TRBV5-1 and TRBJ2-6, the complete variable domain is KAGVTQTPRYLIKTRGQQVTLSCSPISGHRSVSWYQQTPGQGLQFLFEYFSETQRNKGNFPGRFSGRQFSNSRSEMNVSTLELGDSALYLCASSPSLTSGANVLTFGAGSRLTVL.

The chain has TRBV12-3 or TRBV12-4 and TRBJ2-1, with D possibly being TRBD1 (5 bases). V lost 6 bases to trimming and J lost 0 bases, with 9 bases between them. There are 14 residues in the CDR3. DNA for the CDR3: TGTGCCAGCAGGGGGCGCGGCTCCTACAATGAGCAGTTCTTC. Translated: CASRGRGSYNEQFF.

The chain links TRBV7-3 to TRBJ2-1; TRBD2 matches at 11 bases. CDR1 is SGHTA, CDR2 FQGTGA, per germline. This CDR3 region has 18 residues. After removal of 6 bases from V and 7 bases from J, the junction contained 17 bases not matched to a gene. In DNA form, the CDR3 reads TGTGCCAGCAGTAGCTCCCCTAGCGGGAGGACGAGTGGAAATGAGCAGTTCTTC. This encodes CASSSSPSGRTSGNEQFF.

V is TRBV7-9 and J is TRBJ2-1; 14 nucleotides align to TRBD2. After removal of 5 bases from V and 8 bases from J, the junction contained 8 bases not matched to a gene. This CDR3 comprises 16 residues. Germline lookup yields CDR1 SEHNR and CDR2 FQNEAQ (reference sequence). As DNA, the CDR3 is TGTGCCAGCAGCCCTAGGGGACTAGCGGGAGTATATGAGCAGTTCTTC. It is translated as CASSPRGLAGVYEQFF. Together with reference TRBV7-9 and TRBJ2-1, the CDR3 gives the full variable domain: DTGVSQNPRHKITKRGQNVTFRCDPISEHNRLYWYRQTLGQGPEFLTYFQNEAQLEKSRLLSDRFSAERPKGSFSTLEIQRTEQGDSAMYLCASSPRGLAGVYEQFFGPGTRLTVL.